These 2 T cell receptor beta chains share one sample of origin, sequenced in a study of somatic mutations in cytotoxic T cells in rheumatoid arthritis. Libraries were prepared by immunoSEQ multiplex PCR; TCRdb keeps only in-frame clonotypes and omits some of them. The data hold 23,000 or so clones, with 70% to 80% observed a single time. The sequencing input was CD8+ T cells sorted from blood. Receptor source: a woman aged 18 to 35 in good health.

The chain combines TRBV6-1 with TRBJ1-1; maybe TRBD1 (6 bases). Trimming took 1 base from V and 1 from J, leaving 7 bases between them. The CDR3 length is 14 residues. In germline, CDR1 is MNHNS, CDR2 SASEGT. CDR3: CASSEVGQNTEAFF. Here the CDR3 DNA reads TGTGCCAGCAGTGAAGTGGGACAGAACACTGAAGCTTTCTTT.

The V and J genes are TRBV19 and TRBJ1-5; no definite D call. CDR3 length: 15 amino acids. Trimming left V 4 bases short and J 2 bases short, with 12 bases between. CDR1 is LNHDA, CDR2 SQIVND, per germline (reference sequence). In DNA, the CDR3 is TGTGCCAGTAGTAACTTAATAGCGGGCAATCAGCCCCAGCATTTT. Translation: CASSNLIAGNQPQHF.